What follows is one TCR beta chain and its context. This clone's antigen is unknown. No much larger clonotype is one base removed from it; base qualities were not supplied. V drops 3 bases and J drops 8 bases, leaving 8 bases in between. The germline V gene (reference sequence) yields LNHDA for CDR1 and SQIVND for CDR2. The CDR3, cysteine through phenylalanine, is 13 amino acids long. The kept DNA is CDR3 alone, 39 bases in frame from the first base. These data originate in a study of T cell responses to AZD1222 COVID-19 vaccine (TCRdb year 2021). With regard to the full study: A total of over 230 trial participants underwent TCR sequencing, of whom some 210 received two doses of AZD1222 and about 25 received two doses of the MenACWY control vaccine. Trial participants were enrolled by age into 18-55, 56-69 and 70-plus year subgroups, with about 150, 27 and 61 TCR-sequenced participants respectively. What the research found in general, with its limitations: Nearly half of unique spike-specific TCRs reportedly recognized epitopes outside regions mutated in the B.1.351 and B.1.1.7 variants. A significant rise in spike-specific TCR breadth and depth was observed after two AZD1222 doses relative to day 0 and relative to MenACWY recipients. Because no day 14 peak-response samples were available, repertoires were characterized only after the peak T cell response. Conclusions about previously exposed vaccinees were limited because only six or seven AZD1222 recipients were SARS-CoV-2 seropositive at baseline. The vaccine-associated CD4 TCRs covered the entire spike protein, and the dominant responses fell in regions 160-218 and 743-854. The 56-69-year group was small, and its depth increase did not reach significance, likely because of low power. Participants were mostly white British and included more females than males, and it was suggested by the authors that clonal diversity may have been underestimated.

The time point label on this specimen signifies: about 28 days (+/-7) after the second vaccine dose. Taken with the paper, the label for treatment or condition translates to: meningococcal conjugate vaccine given as trial control. The vaccinee samples were drawn from two UK trials, COV001 and COV002, one of which was a single-blind randomized controlled phase 2/3 trial testing AZD1222 (ChAdOx1 nCoV-19) in healthy adults. For TCRbeta chain sequencing, PBMC samples were collected from trial participants at day 0 and at day 28 after the second dose. The CDR3 regions of human TCRbeta chains were subjected to immunosequencing. Processing in the source paper ran as follows. Repertoire TCRs were matched against a reference library of SARS-CoV-2-specific TCRs generated with the MIRA antigen-specificity platform. Breadth was defined as the fraction of unique TCRs that were SARS-CoV-2-associated. Depth was defined as the fraction of total T cells that were SARS-CoV-2-associated. Using the MIRA data, every spike-specific TCR was mapped to the spike region that the TCR reacted to and assigned to either a CD4 or a CD8 class. Log10-transformed breadth and depth values were compared by one-way ANOVA with Sidak's multiple comparisons tests. What TCRdb holds here is the immuneACCESS table cut down to in-frame rearrangements. Part of the clones is not present; checked against another copy, under half of the missing clones reflect an unresolved V gene, and the others are unexplained. V, J and clone size are those of that table, while D and trimming were read from the DNA. This sample is represented by around 220,000 clones; 90% to 95% of them were singletons. Around 1.7% of the sample goes to the ten largest clones.

The starting material was peripheral blood, obtained 28 days after the second dose of the MenACWY control vaccine. The chain couples TRBV19 to TRBJ1-6; the D gene cannot be named for sure. This TCR derives from an adult who received the MenACWY meningococcal vaccine as a control. The CDR3 protein is CASSIPPDSPLHF. The nucleotides are TGTGCCAGTAGTATCCCTCCGGATTCACCCCTCCACTTT.